This TCR beta chain appears in the sequencing data of a study of stem cell transplantation in POMP-related autoinflammatory disease. Assay used: immunoSEQ multiplex PCR; TCRdb lists only in-frame clones, some missing. Among around 2,900 clones listed, around 92% were seen once. CDR1 is LNHDA and CDR2 is SQIVND in the germline V gene (reference sequence). V lost 4 bases to trimming and J lost 0 bases; unmatched junction nucleotides: 2. The CDR3 length is 15 residues. This specimen consisted of CD4+ follicular helper T cells (Tfh) from PBMCs, obtained after stem cell transplantation. This receptor was identified in a human patient with POMP-related autoinflammation and immune dysregulation (PRAID). Some T cells may be the graft donor's. The genes are TRBV19 and TRBJ2-3, with 9 bases aligning to TRBD2. In DNA form, the CDR3 reads TGTGCCAGTAGTACAGGACTAGCGAGCACAGATACGCAGTATTTT. This codes for CASSTGLASTDTQYF.